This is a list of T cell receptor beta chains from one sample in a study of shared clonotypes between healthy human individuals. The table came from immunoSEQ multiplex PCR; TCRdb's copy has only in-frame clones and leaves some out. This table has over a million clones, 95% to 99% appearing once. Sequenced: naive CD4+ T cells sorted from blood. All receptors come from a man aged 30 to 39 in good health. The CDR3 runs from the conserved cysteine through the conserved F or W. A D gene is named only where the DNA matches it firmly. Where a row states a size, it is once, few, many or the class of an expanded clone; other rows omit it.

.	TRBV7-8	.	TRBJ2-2	CASSPARINTGELFF	TGTGCCAGCAGCCCTGCTCGGATCAACACCGGGGAGCTGTTTTTT
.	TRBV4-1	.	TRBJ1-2	CASSQDGGRAYGYTF	TGCGCCAGCAGCCAAGACGGGGGTCGGGCCTATGGCTACACCTTC
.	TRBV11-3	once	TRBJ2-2	CASSLEVGDNVLANTGELFF	TGTGCCAGCAGCTTAGAGGTGGGAGACAACGTACTTGCGAACACCGGGGAGCTGTTTTTT
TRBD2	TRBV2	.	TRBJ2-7	CASRKTSGSYEQYF	TGTGCCAGCAGGAAGACTAGCGGATCCTACGAGCAGTACTTC
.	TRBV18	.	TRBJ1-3	CASSPPGGPGNTIYF	TGTGCCAGCTCACCACCGGGGGGACCTGGAAACACCATATATTTT
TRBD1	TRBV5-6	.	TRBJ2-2	CASSPGVGQGNTGELFF	TGTGCCAGCAGCCCGGGGGTTGGACAGGGTAACACCGGGGAGCTGTTTTTT
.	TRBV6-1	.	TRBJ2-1	CASGSVMNEQFF	TGTGCCAGCGGATCGGTAATGAATGAGCAGTTCTTC
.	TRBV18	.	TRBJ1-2	CASSPQAPANGYTF	TGTGCCAGCTCACCACAGGCCCCGGCTAATGGCTACACCTTC
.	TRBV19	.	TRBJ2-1	CASMAGFSSYNEQFF	TGTGCCAGTATGGCCGGGTTTAGCTCCTACAATGAGCAGTTCTTC
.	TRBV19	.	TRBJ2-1	CASNVGGGSFYNEQFF	TGTGCCAGTAATGTTGGGGGCGGGAGTTTCTACAATGAGCAGTTCTTC
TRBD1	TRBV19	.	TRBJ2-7	CASSTRTGGLDEQYF	TGTGCCAGTAGTACGCGGACAGGGGGGCTCGACGAGCAGTACTTC
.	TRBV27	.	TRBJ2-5	CASSWLGSGETQYF	TGTGCCAGCAGTTGGTTGGGTAGCGGAGAGACCCAGTACTTC
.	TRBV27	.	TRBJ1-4	CASSLSRIRNEKLFF	TGTGCCAGCAGTTTATCTCGTATTCGTAATGAAAAACTGTTTTTT
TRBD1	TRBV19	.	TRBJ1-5	CASSYLDRDQPQHF	TGTGCCAGTAGTTACTTGGACAGGGATCAGCCCCAGCATTTT
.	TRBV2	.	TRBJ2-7	CASSAVGGQYEQYF	TGTGCCAGCAGTGCGGTGGGGGGACAATACGAGCAGTACTTC
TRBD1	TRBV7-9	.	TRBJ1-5	CASSRGQGSQPQHF	TGTGCCAGCAGCCGAGGACAGGGTAGTCAGCCCCAGCATTTT
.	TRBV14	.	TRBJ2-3	CASSQVWGRPDTQYF	TGTGCCAGCAGCCAAGTTTGGGGGAGACCCGATACGCAGTATTTT
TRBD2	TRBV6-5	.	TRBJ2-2	CASSRLAGQTGELFF	TGTGCCAGCAGCCGACTAGCGGGACAAACCGGGGAGCTGTTTTTT